This TCR beta chain appears in the sequencing data of a study of cytomegalovirus exposure and HLA in healthy donors. This PCR relied on a set of 60 Vbeta primers and 13 Jbeta primers. Original methodology: In a later analysis, the count reached 76 million or so unique TCR beta chains, with about 11 million shared. Here immunoSEQ multiplex PCR was the method, and the copy in TCRdb shows in-frame clones only, minus some. V and J calls and clone size come straight from that table; D and trimming were deduced from the DNA. In all, the sample yields fewer than 250,000 clones. Remarks on this clone: Its cognate antigen is unknown.

Study results and caveats: Sequencing likely caused a cluster of highly shared sequence variants. Researchers reportedly found TCR beta sequences accurately predicted most subjects' HLA-A and HLA-B alleles.

The CDR3 covers 15 residues. Germline lookup yields CDR1 SGDLS and CDR2 YYNGEE. The V and J ends lost 2 bases and 4 bases respectively, with 14 bases between them. The V and J genes are TRBV9 and TRBJ2-3, with D maybe TRBD2 (6 bases). This TCR was recovered from a woman aged 25 to 39 in good health and CMV-seropositive. The specimen sequenced was PBMCs. CDR3 bases: TGTGCCAGCAGCGTCTTCGGAGGGCGGTCAGATACGCAGTATTTT. Protein sequence: CASSVFGGRSDTQYF.